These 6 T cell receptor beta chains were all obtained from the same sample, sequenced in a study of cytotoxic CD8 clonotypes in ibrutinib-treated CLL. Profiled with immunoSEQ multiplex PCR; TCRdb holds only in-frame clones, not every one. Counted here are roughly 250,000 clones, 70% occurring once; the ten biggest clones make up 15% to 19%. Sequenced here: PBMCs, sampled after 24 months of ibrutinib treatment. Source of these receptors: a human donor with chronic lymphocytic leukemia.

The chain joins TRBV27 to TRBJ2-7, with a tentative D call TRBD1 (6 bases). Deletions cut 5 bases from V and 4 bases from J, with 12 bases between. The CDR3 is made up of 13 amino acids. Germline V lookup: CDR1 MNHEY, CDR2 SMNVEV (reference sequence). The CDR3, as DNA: TGTGCCAGCAGTATACGGACAGCTTACGAGCAGTACTTC. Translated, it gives CASSIRTAYEQYF.

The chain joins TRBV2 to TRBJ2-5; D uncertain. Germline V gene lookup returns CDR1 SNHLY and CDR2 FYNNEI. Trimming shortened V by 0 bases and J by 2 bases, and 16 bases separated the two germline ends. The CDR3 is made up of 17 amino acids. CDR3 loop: CASSEATLALAQETQYF. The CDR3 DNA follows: TGTGCCAGCAGTGAAGCGACCCTGGCGTTAGCACAAGAGACCCAGTACTTC.

CDR3 loop: CASSYYRDSGYGYTF. The DNA of the CDR3 is TGTGCCAGCAGTTATTACAGGGATTCAGGGTATGGCTACACCTTC. The chain combines TRBV6-5 with TRBJ1-2, with TRBD1 as a possible D gene (6 bases). Germline CDR1 is MNHEY and CDR2 is SVGAGI. The CDR3 has 15 residues. Trimming pared 3 bases from V and 5 bases from J, leaving 16 bases between.

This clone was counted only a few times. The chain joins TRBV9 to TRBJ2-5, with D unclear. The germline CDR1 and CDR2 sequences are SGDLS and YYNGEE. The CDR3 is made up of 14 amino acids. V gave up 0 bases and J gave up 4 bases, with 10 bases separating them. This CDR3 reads CASSVGQVIETQYF. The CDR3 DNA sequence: TGTGCCAGCAGCGTAGGGCAGGTTATAGAGACCCAGTACTTC. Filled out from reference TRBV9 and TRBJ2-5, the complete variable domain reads DSGVTQTPKHLITATGQRVTLRCSPRSGDLSVYWYQQSLDQGLQFLIQYYNGEERAKGNILERFSAQQFPDLHSELNLSSLELGDSALYFCASSVGQVIETQYFGPGTRLLVL.

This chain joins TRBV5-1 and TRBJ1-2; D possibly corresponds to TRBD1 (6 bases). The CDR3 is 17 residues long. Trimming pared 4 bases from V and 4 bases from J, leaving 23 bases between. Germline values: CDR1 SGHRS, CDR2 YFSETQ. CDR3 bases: TGCGCCAGCAGCGGCCGAATCCGACAGGACAGAGGCTATGGCTACACCTTC. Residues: CASSGRIRQDRGYGYTF.

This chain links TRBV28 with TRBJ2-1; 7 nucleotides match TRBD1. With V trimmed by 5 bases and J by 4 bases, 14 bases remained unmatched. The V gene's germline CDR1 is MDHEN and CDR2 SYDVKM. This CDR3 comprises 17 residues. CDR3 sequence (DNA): TGTGCCAGCAGTACAGACAGGGACGGGGCCGGTTACAATGAGCAGTTCTTC. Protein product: CASSTDRDGAGYNEQFF.